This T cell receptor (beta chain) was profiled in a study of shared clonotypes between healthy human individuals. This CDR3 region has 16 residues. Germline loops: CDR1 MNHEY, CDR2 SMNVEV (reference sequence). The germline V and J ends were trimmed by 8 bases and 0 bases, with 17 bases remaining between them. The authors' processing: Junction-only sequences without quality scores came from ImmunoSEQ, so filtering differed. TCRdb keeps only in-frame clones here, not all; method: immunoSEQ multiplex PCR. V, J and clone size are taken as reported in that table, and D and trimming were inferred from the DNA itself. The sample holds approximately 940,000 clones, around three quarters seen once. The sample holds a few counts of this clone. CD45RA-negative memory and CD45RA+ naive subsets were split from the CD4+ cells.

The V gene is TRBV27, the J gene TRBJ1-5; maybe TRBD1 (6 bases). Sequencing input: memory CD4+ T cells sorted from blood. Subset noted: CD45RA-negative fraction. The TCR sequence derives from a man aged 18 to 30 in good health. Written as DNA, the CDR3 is TGTGCCAGCCGGGGCGGGGGGGCCCATAGCAATCAGCCCCAGCATTTT. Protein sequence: CASRGGGAHSNQPQHF.